The clone carrying this TCR beta chain was counted a single time. Its antigen remains unidentified. This sample was taken from a study of cytomegalovirus exposure and HLA in healthy donors. PCR used 60 Vbeta primers and 13 Jbeta primers. Some clones are missing from TCRdb's copy, which holds only in-frame ones; the method was immunoSEQ multiplex PCR. The top ten clones hold around 2.2% of a sample with about 130,000 clones, nearly 80% of them seen once. Trimming pared 6 bases from V and 16 bases from J, leaving 19 bases between. This CDR3 region has 13 residues. Germline CDR1 reads SEHNR; CDR2 reads FQNEAQ (reference sequence). General study results and limits: A later analysis revealed that TCR association rates differed between HLA loci, peaking at DRB1 and bottoming out at HLA-C. Reports showed the classifier diagnosing cytomegalovirus status with high specificity and sensitivity. Previously analyzed data showed that most TCR beta V segments were productive at a frequency of about 87% or about 30%. When a later analysis compared HLA-associated TCR beta chains with equally common others, the HLA-associated chains turned out to be more clonally expanded and to have lower generation probabilities.

The receptor was derived from a man under 40 in good health and CMV-seronegative. V is TRBV7-9 and J is TRBJ1-6, with D possibly TRBD1 on 5 matching bases. The sequencing sample was made of PBMCs. This CDR3 is CASSRENRPILHF. CDR3 in DNA: TGTGCCAGCAGTCGAGAAAACAGGCCCATACTCCACTTT.